These T cell receptor beta chains were read from a single sample in a study of shared clonotypes between healthy human individuals. Data came from immunoSEQ multiplex PCR; TCRdb stores just in-frame clones and leaves some out. The repertoire holds almost 700,000 clones, with under 95% as singletons. Sequenced material: naive CD8+ T cells sorted from blood. The receptors shown here come from a man younger than 40 in good health. The CDR3 runs from the conserved cysteine through the conserved F or W. The order of the fields is J gene, V gene, D gene, clone size, CDR3 protein, CDR3 DNA. The D gene is left open where the match is weak. Clone sizes are given selectively: once, few, many, or a class where the clone is expanded.

TRBJ1-4	TRBV6-5	-	-	CASRYSTGTVSQKLFF	TGTGCCAGCCGATACTCCACCGGGACGGTCTCCCAAAAACTGTTTTTT
TRBJ2-1	TRBV7-8	-	-	CASSLRRSIADSYNEQFF	TGTGCCAGCAGCTTAAGACGGTCCATAGCGGACTCCTACAATGAGCAGTTCTTC
TRBJ1-1	TRBV19	-	-	CASSIGHLNTEAFF	TGTGCCAGTAGTATCGGACACCTGAACACTGAAGCTTTCTTT
TRBJ2-7	TRBV27	-	once	CASSPRGRESHEQYF	TGTGCCAGCAGTCCCCGGGGGCGGGAGTCCCACGAGCAGTACTTC
TRBJ2-1	TRBV11-3	-	-	CASSSLTTGKVFEQFF	TGTGCCAGCAGCTCCCTGACTACCGGGAAGGTGTTTGAGCAGTTCTTC
TRBJ1-5	TRBV11-2	-	few	CASSPDNSNQPQHF	TGTGCCAGCAGCCCAGACAATAGCAATCAGCCCCAGCATTTT
TRBJ2-1	TRBV6-5	-	-	CASSYLPGDSYNEQFF	TGTGCCAGCAGTTACCTCCCAGGGGATTCCTACAATGAGCAGTTCTTC
TRBJ2-1	TRBV5-1	-	-	CASSASDSWDLGDEQFF	TGCGCCAGCAGCGCATCGGACAGCTGGGATCTCGGCGATGAGCAGTTCTTC
TRBJ1-1	TRBV6-1	TRBD1	-	CASSSWTGRVTEAFF	TGTGCCAGCAGTTCCTGGACAGGGCGGGTCACTGAAGCTTTCTTT
TRBJ2-7	TRBV5-4	-	-	CASSLWDGNYEQYF	TGTGCCAGCAGCTTATGGGACGGCAACTACGAGCAGTACTTC
TRBJ2-1	TRBV4-1	-	-	CASSQDPSGHFFGGPNEQFF	TGCGCCAGCAGCCAAGATCCTTCGGGGCATTTTTTCGGGGGGCCCAATGAGCAGTTCTTC
TRBJ2-5	TRBV4-3	-	-	CASSQEVGKETQYF	TGCGCCAGCAGCCAGGAGGTTGGCAAAGAGACCCAGTACTTC
TRBJ2-7	TRBV2	TRBD1	-	CASSEAWSGGSYEQYF	TGTGCCAGCAGTGAAGCGTGGTCAGGGGGCTCCTACGAGCAGTACTTC
TRBJ1-1	TRBV25-1	-	-	CASRYGNTEAFF	TGTGCCAGCAGATATGGGAACACTGAAGCTTTCTTT
TRBJ1-1	TRBV7-9	-	few	CASSLQGPHTEAFF	TGTGCCAGCAGCTTACAGGGTCCCCACACTGAAGCTTTCTTT
TRBJ1-2	TRBV4-2	-	-	CASSQGHPGSSGYTF	TGTGCCAGCAGTCAAGGCCACCCGGGATCCAGTGGCTACACCTTC
TRBJ2-4	TRBV7-8	-	-	CASSLEPPAGIQYF	TGTGCCAGCAGCTTAGAACCTCCGGCCGGCATTCAGTACTTC
TRBJ2-3	TRBV7-9	-	-	CASSLAASNTDTQYF	TGTGCCAGCAGCTTAGCGGCCAGCAACACAGATACGCAGTATTTT
TRBJ2-5	TRBV28	-	-	CASTDLETVQETQYF	TGTGCCAGCACTGACCTAGAGACGGTCCAAGAGACCCAGTACTTC
TRBJ2-7	TRBV15	TRBD1	-	CATSSLLGTDNYEQYF	TGTGCCACCAGCTCCCTCCTTGGGACAGACAACTACGAGCAGTACTTC
TRBJ2-1	TRBV29-1	-	-	CSVVTGPNNEQFF	TGCAGCGTTGTAACAGGGCCTAACAATGAGCAGTTCTTC
TRBJ1-1	TRBV9	-	few	CASSLGDTEAFF	TGTGCCAGCAGCCTCGGAGACACTGAAGCTTTCTTT
TRBJ2-3	TRBV7-9	-	-	CASSTMADTQYF	TGTGCCAGCAGCACTATGGCAGATACGCAGTATTTT
TRBJ2-1	TRBV6-5	-	-	CASTTGGYNEQFF	TGTGCCAGCACGACCGGAGGTTACAATGAGCAGTTCTTC
TRBJ2-1	TRBV27	TRBD2	-	CASSRLSGRKVNEQFF	TGTGCCAGCAGTCGGCTTAGCGGGAGAAAGGTAAATGAGCAGTTCTTC
TRBJ1-4	TRBV18	-	-	CASSPSRSAEKLFF	TGTGCCAGCTCACCCAGCAGGAGCGCTGAAAAACTGTTTTTT
TRBJ2-1	TRBV7-9	-	-	CASSLVAGLAYNEQFF	TGTGCCAGCAGCTTAGTCGCGGGTTTGGCCTACAATGAGCAGTTCTTC
TRBJ1-1	TRBV27	-	-	CASSLSRRGSTEAFF	TGTGCCAGCAGTTTAAGCCGCCGGGGTTCCACTGAAGCTTTCTTT
TRBJ1-1	TRBV5-1	TRBD1	-	CASSWDSRTEAFF	TGCGCCAGCAGCTGGGACAGTAGGACTGAAGCTTTCTTT
TRBJ2-1	TRBV27	-	-	CASSENYNEQFF	TGTGCCAGCAGTGAGAACTACAATGAGCAGTTCTTC
TRBJ2-7	TRBV11-2	TRBD2	-	CASSLGGSYEQYF	TGTGCCAGCAGCTTAGGCGGGAGCTACGAGCAGTACTTC
TRBJ2-3	TRBV7-2	TRBD2	-	CASSQLPSGRAETDTQYF	TGTGCCAGCAGCCAACTACCTAGCGGGAGGGCCGAAACAGATACGCAGTATTTT
TRBJ2-1	TRBV4-1	TRBD1	-	CASSQAPTGGNEQFF	TGCGCCAGCAGCCAAGCTCCTACAGGGGGCAATGAGCAGTTCTTC
TRBJ1-5	TRBV19	-	-	CASSPGQFEYSNQPQHF	TGTGCCAGTAGTCCCGGACAGTTCGAGTATAGCAATCAGCCCCAGCATTTT
TRBJ2-3	TRBV28	TRBD1	once	CASNPPGWDRGPPAQYF	TGTGCCAGCAACCCTCCAGGGTGGGACAGGGGCCCACCCGCGCAGTATTTT
TRBJ1-1	TRBV5-6	-	-	CASSLVTTEAFF	TGTGCCAGCAGCTTGGTGACGACTGAAGCTTTCTTT
TRBJ2-7	TRBV5-1	TRBD1	-	CASSYDREWYEQYF	TGCGCCAGCAGCTATGACAGGGAATGGTACGAGCAGTACTTC
TRBJ1-1	TRBV13	-	-	CASSSTRGYGTEAFF	TGTGCCAGCAGCTCGACCCGAGGGTATGGCACTGAAGCTTTCTTT
TRBJ2-7	TRBV28	-	-	CASHGAGSYEQYF	TGTGCCAGCCATGGGGCAGGGTCCTACGAGCAGTACTTC
TRBJ1-5	TRBV27	-	-	CASSPQGYGQPQHF	TGTGCCAGCAGTCCACAGGGCTACGGTCAGCCCCAGCATTTT
TRBJ2-3	TRBV7-2	-	-	CASSSPTTDTQYF	TGTGCCAGCAGCTCTCCCACCACAGATACGCAGTATTTT
TRBJ2-1	TRBV29-1	TRBD2	-	CSVEGRLAGGPGIYNEQFF	TGCAGCGTTGAAGGCCGACTAGCGGGGGGCCCCGGAATCTACAATGAGCAGTTCTTC
TRBJ1-4	TRBV18	TRBD1	-	CASSSGTGDIREKLFF	TGTGCCAGCTCGTCCGGGACAGGGGATATCAGGGAAAAACTGTTTTTT
TRBJ1-1	TRBV19	-	once	CASSIDLLGAPNTEAFF	TGTGCCAGTAGTATAGATTTATTGGGGGCCCCGAACACTGAAGCTTTCTTT
TRBJ2-7	TRBV13	TRBD2	once	CASSFGTSGYEQYF	TGTGCCAGCAGCTTCGGGACTAGCGGCTACGAGCAGTACTTC
TRBJ2-7	TRBV2	TRBD1	-	CASSGGPGEQGASYEQYF	TGTGCCAGCAGTGGCGGGCCAGGAGAACAGGGGGCGTCCTACGAGCAGTACTTC
TRBJ1-1	TRBV7-9	TRBD1	-	CASSGVLTGGTEAFF	TGTGCCAGCAGCGGGGTGTTGACAGGGGGCACTGAAGCTTTCTTT
TRBJ2-1	TRBV27	-	-	CASSFQGPPSYNEQFF	TGTGCCAGCAGTTTCCAGGGCCCCCCCTCCTACAATGAGCAGTTCTTC
TRBJ1-2	TRBV4-1	-	once	CASSQGGMANYGYTF	TGCGCCAGCAGCCAAGGCGGGATGGCTAACTATGGCTACACCTTC
TRBJ2-1	TRBV4-1	TRBD2	-	CASSHGLAGLNEQFF	TGCGCCAGCAGCCACGGACTAGCGGGACTGAATGAGCAGTTCTTC
TRBJ2-2	TRBV9	TRBD2	-	CASSPGLAGGAPNTGELFF	TGTGCCAGCAGCCCGGGACTAGCGGGAGGAGCCCCGAACACCGGGGAGCTGTTTTTT
TRBJ1-5	TRBV7-8	-	-	CASRPGQGNQPQHF	TGTGCCAGCAGGCCCGGCCAGGGCAATCAGCCCCAGCATTTT
TRBJ2-1	TRBV5-1	-	-	CASSLVPIKEYNEQFF	TGCGCCAGCAGCTTGGTGCCCATAAAGGAATACAATGAGCAGTTCTTC
TRBJ2-7	TRBV18	-	-	CASSPGYEQYF	TGTGCCAGCTCACCTGGGTACGAGCAGTACTTC
TRBJ1-4	TRBV7-9	-	few	CASSAPTANEKLFF	TGTGCCAGCAGCGCACCGACTGCTAATGAAAAACTGTTTTTT
TRBJ1-4	TRBV10-3	-	-	CAISARDDSREKLFF	TGTGCCATCAGTGCTCGGGACGACTCCAGGGAAAAACTGTTTTTT
TRBJ2-7	TRBV28	-	-	CASSWGQGDEQYF	TGTGCCAGCAGTTGGGGTCAGGGTGACGAGCAGTACTTC
TRBJ2-1	TRBV5-1	TRBD2	-	CATSLRGGWDEQFF	TGCGCCACCAGTTTAAGGGGAGGGTGGGATGAGCAGTTCTTC
TRBJ2-7	TRBV2	-	-	CASRQMAQYF	TGTGCCAGCAGGCAAATGGCTCAGTACTTC